This TCR beta chain was recorded in a study of shared clonotypes between healthy human individuals. About the study: CD8 memory received one plate per donor, CD8 naive two, CD4 memory three and CD4 naive three. General study findings and limits: Naive CD4 clonotypes were shared across a handful of donors at roughly 5%. Non-shared clonotypes displayed generation probabilities falling below those of clonotypes present in all four donors.

In the authors' methods: ImmunoSEQ yielded junction-only sequences lacking quality scores, so filtering differed. The assay was immunoSEQ multiplex PCR, and TCRdb's table has in-frame clones only and misses some. V and J calls and clone size are given by that table; D and trimming were obtained from the DNA. The sample carries over 1.4 million clones, around 95% recorded once. Note on this clone: Its target is unknown.

This sequence was found in a young man in good health. The sample consisted of naive CD4+ T cells sorted from blood. Subset specified: CD45RA+ positively selected.

CDR3 coding DNA: TGCGCCAGCAGCTACGGGAAACAAGAGACCCAGTACTTC. Protein: CASSYGKQETQYF. The chain uses TRBV5-1 and TRBJ2-5; a weak D match, TRBD2 (5 bases). From germline, CDR1 is SGHRS and CDR2 YFSETQ. Trimming removed 3 bases from V and 2 bases from J, with 8 bases in between. The CDR3 sequence is 13 residues long.